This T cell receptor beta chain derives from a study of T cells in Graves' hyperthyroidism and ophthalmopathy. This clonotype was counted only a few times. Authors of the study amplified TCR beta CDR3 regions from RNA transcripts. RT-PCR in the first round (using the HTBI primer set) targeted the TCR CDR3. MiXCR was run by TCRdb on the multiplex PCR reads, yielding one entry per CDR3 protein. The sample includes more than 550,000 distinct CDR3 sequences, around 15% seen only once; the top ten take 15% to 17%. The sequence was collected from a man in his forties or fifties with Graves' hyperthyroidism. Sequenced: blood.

CDR3 DNA sequence: TGCGCCAGCAGCTTGTCGGGGACAGCCACAGATACGCAGTATTTT. It is translated as CASSLSGTATDTQYF. The rearrangement uses TRBV5-1 and TRBJ2-3, with 7 bases lining up with TRBD1. Germline V lookup: CDR1 SGHRS, CDR2 YFSETQ. This CDR3 region has 15 residues. Losses at the gene ends were 1 base for V and 2 bases for J; bases not matched to a gene: 4. The whole variable domain, remainder taken from reference TRBV5-1 and TRBJ2-3, is KAGVTQTPRYLIKTRGQQVTLSCSPISGHRSVSWYQQTPGQGLQFLFEYFSETQRNKGNFPGRFSGRQFSNSRSEMNVSTLELGDSALYLCASSLSGTATDTQYFGPGTRLTVL.